This T cell receptor (beta chain) was profiled in a study of cytomegalovirus exposure and HLA in healthy donors. General study findings and limits: Cytomegalovirus association was listed for about 180 TCR beta chains. In the analysis, some V segments, TRBV6-2 and TRBV6-3 included, were excluded as indistinguishable. High sensitivity and specificity were reportedly achieved when the classifier diagnosed cytomegalovirus status.

PCR involved 60 Vbeta and 13 Jbeta primers. Generated by immunoSEQ multiplex PCR, the TCRdb table keeps only in-frame clones and is missing some. The table lists some 95,000 clones, roughly 80% of them singletons. A word on this clone: Its cognate antigen is unknown.

The CDR3 has 15 residues. V gave up 2 bases and J gave up 9 bases; unmatched junction bases: 8. CDR1 is SGHDT, CDR2 YYEEEE, per germline. The receptor was isolated from a man between 45 and 60 years old in good health and CMV-seropositive. The sequencing sample was made of PBMCs. The chain couples TRBV5-6 to TRBJ2-4; 10 nucleotides match TRBD2. The chain's CDR3 is CASSFRTSGVSIQYF. In nucleotides, the CDR3 is TGTGCCAGCAGCTTCCGTACTAGCGGGGTTTCCATTCAGTACTTC.